Described below is a single TCR beta chain sequence and its context. This clone was detected once. Its binding antigen is unknown. Base-call qualities are not available, and no considerably larger clone is one nucleotide away. Reading the label with the study, this specimen's time point is: baseline before first vaccination. Vaccinee samples came from UK trials COV001 and COV002, including a single-blind randomized controlled phase 2/3 trial of AZD1222 (ChAdOx1 nCoV-19) in healthy adults. For TCRbeta chain sequencing, PBMC samples from trial participants were taken at day 0 and at day 28 after the second dose. From its cysteine to its phenylalanine, the CDR3 spans 14 amino acids. Only the CDR3 portion is preserved as DNA: 42 bases, with reading frame beginning at the first base. The germline V gene sets CDR1 to SQVTM and CDR2 to ANQGSEA. Deletion took 7 bases off V and 5 bases off J, with a span of 17 bases between the germline ends.

These data come from a study of T cell responses to AZD1222 COVID-19 vaccine (dated by TCRdb to the early 2020s). Notes on the research overall: Because spike-specific TCR depth and breadth did not differ between the two schedules, AZD1222 recipients who got a second dose at roughly 4 weeks were pooled with those who got a second dose at roughly 12 weeks. TCR sequencing covered over 230 trial participants: 207 given two doses of AZD1222 and 26 given two doses of MenACWY control vaccine. Enrollment into the trials was organized by age into subgroups of 18-55, 56-69 and 70-plus years, and those subgroups contained roughly 160, 29 and 62 TCR-sequenced participants, respectively.

The CDR3 regions of human TCRbeta chains were analyzed by immunosequencing. Concerning the study's data processing: TCRs in the repertoires were matched against a reference library of SARS-CoV-2-specific TCRs that had been generated with the MIRA antigen-specificity platform. Breadth was defined as the fraction of unique TCRs that were SARS-CoV-2-associated. Depth was defined as the fraction of total T cells that were SARS-CoV-2-associated. Using the MIRA data, every spike-specific TCR was mapped to the spike region that the TCR reacted to and assigned to either a CD4 or a CD8 class. Log10-transformed breadth and depth values were compared by one-way ANOVA with Sidak's multiple comparisons tests. TCRdb retrieved this table from immuneACCESS and kept in-frame rearrangements only. Not all clones are present; in checked studies, unresolved V genes account for under half, and no reason is known for the remainder. Clone size and the V and J calls come from that table; the DNA yielded D and trimming. The sample profile shows about 120,000 clones; roughly nine tenths of them were found once. 2.4% of the sample goes to the ten largest clones.

The research as a whole found: Conclusions about previously exposed vaccinees are limited because only 5 or 6 AZD1222 recipients were SARS-CoV-2 seropositive at baseline. Spike-specific TCR breadth and depth rose significantly after two AZD1222 doses compared with day 0 and with MenACWY recipients. CD4 TCRs associated with the vaccine covered the entire spike protein, and the dominant responses were in regions 160-218 and 743-854. Because no day 14 peak-response samples were available, repertoires were characterized only after the peak T cell response. Participants were mostly white British and included more females than males, and it was suggested by the authors that clonal diversity may have been underestimated. Epitopes outside the regions mutated in the B.1.351 and B.1.1.7 variants were reportedly recognized by nearly half of the unique spike-specific TCRs. In the small 56-69-year group, the increase in depth fell short of significance, most likely because of low power.

The V and J segments used are TRBV29-1 and TRBJ2-2, with the D call perhaps TRBD1 or TRBD2, as 6 bases match in each case. The TCR comes from an adult in good health. The specimen comprised peripheral blood, sampled on day 0 of AZD1222 vaccination. The CDR3 here reads CSAQSGARTGELFF. The DNA reads as follows: TGCAGCGCCCAATCGGGGGCTCGAACCGGGGAGCTGTTTTTT.